This T cell receptor beta chain was identified in a study of CD8 T cells in ankylosing spondylitis. Findings and caveats of the study: In the blood and synovial fluid of reactive arthritis, some motif variants had been previously reported. Matched synovial fluid from ankylosing spondylitis patients was reported to be enriched for disease-linked clones.

This clonotype came up once. Its antigen remains unidentified. 5'-RACE, quantitative and with molecular barcodes, yielded the TCR beta libraries. A single record per CDR3 protein comes from TCRdb applying MiXCR to the 5' RACE reads. The sample shows about 160,000 distinct CDR3 sequences, roughly 44% of them seen only once. This CDR3 is 14 amino acids long. CDR1 LNHNV and CDR2 YYDKDF come from the germline V gene (reference sequence). V gave up 4 bases and J gave up 5 bases, with 15 bases separating them. The chain employs TRBV15 and TRBJ2-7, with TRBD1 as a possible D gene (6 bases). The TCR sequence derives from a male donor with ankylosing spondylitis. Sequencing was carried out using synovial fluid, either unsorted or a sorted T cell fraction (not recorded which). CDR3 DNA: TGTGCCACCAGCAAAGGGCAGGGGATGAACGAGCAGTACTTC. Translated: CATSKGQGMNEQYF.